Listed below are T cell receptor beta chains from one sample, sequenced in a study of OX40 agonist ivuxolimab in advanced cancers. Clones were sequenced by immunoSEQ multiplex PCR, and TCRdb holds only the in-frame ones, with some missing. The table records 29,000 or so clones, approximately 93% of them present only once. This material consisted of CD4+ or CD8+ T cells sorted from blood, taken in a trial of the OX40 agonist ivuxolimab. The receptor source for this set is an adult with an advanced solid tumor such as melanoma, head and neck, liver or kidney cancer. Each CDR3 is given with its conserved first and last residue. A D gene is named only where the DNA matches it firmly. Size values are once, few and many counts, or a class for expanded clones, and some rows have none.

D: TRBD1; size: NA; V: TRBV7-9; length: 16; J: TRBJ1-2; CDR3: CASVPGQGYSNYGYTF; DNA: TGTGCCAGCGTTCCGGGACAGGGCTACTCTAACTATGGCTACACCTTC
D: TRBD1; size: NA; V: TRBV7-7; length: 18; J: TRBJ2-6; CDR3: CASSPLQGALSGANVLTF; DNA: TGTGCCAGCAGCCCCTTACAGGGGGCCCTCTCTGGGGCCAACGTCCTGACTTTC
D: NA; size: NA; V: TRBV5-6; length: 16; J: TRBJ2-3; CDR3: CASSLRFRDGTDTQYF; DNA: TGTGCCAGCAGCTTGAGGTTCCGGGACGGCACAGATACGCAGTATTTT
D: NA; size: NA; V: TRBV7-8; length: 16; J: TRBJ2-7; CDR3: CASFGTGTVDSYEQYF; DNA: TGTGCCAGCTTCGGGACTGGGACGGTCGACTCCTACGAGCAGTACTTC
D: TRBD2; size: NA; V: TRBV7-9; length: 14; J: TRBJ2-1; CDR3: CASSLLWEGLEQFF; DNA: TGTGCCAGCAGCTTATTATGGGAGGGCCTTGAGCAGTTCTTC
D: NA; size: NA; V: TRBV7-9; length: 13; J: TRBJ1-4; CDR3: CASSSTDREKLFF; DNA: TGTGCCAGCAGCTCGACGGACCGGGAAAAACTGTTTTTT
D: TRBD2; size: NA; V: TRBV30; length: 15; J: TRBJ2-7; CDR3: CAWREIAGVSYEQYF; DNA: TGTGCCTGGAGAGAGATAGCGGGGGTCTCCTACGAGCAGTACTTC
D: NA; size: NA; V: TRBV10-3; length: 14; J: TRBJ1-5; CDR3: CAISGQGVGQPQHF; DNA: TGTGCCATCAGTGGCCAGGGTGTTGGTCAGCCCCAGCATTTT
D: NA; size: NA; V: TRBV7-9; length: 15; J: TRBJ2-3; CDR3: CASSLGLVGTDTQYF; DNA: TGTGCCAGCAGCTTAGGACTAGTCGGCACAGATACGCAGTATTTT
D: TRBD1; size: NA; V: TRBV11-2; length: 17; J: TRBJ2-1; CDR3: CASSAQWTGDSYNEQFF; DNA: TGTGCCAGCAGCGCCCAATGGACAGGGGATAGCTACAATGAGCAGTTCTTC
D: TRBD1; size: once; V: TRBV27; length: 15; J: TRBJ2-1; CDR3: CASSRQGSSYNEQFF; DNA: TGTGCCAGCAGTAGACAGGGGAGCTCCTACAATGAGCAGTTCTTC
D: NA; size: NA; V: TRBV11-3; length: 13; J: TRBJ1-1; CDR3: CASSLAPGTEAFF; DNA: TGTGCCAGCAGCTTGGCCCCGGGAACTGAAGCTTTCTTT
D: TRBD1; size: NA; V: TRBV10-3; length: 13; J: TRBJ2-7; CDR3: CAIKPGQTYEQYF; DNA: TGTGCCATCAAACCGGGACAGACCTACGAGCAGTACTTC
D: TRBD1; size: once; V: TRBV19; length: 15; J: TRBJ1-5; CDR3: CASSIGTVSNQPQHF; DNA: TGTGCCAGTAGTATCGGGACAGTTAGCAATCAGCCCCAGCATTTT
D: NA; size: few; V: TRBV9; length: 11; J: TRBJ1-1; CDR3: CASSAGVGAFF; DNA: TGTGCCAGCAGCGCCGGGGTTGGGGCTTTCTTT
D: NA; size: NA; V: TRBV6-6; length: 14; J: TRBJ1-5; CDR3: CASRVGLSNQPQHF; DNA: TGTGCCAGCAGGGTCGGCCTTAGCAATCAGCCCCAGCATTTT
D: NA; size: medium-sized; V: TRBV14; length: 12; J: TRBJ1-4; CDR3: CASSETGVELFF; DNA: TGTGCCAGCAGCGAAACAGGCGTCGAACTGTTTTTT